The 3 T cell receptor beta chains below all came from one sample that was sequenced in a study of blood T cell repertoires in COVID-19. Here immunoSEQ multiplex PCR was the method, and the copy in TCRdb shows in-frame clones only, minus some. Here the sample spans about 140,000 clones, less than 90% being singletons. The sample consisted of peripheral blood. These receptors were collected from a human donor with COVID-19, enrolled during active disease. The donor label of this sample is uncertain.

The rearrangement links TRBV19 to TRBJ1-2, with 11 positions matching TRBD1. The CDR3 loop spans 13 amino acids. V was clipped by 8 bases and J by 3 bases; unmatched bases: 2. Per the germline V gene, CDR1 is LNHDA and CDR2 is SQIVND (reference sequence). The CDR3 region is CASWTGGYYGYTF. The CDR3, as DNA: TGTGCCAGTTGGACAGGGGGCTACTATGGCTACACCTTC.

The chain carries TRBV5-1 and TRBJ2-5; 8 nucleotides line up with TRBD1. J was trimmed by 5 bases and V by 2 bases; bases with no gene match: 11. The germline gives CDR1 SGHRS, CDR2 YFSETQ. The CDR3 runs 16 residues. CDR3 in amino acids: CASSLDRGVFGETQYF. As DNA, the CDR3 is TGCGCCAGCAGCTTAGACAGGGGAGTATTCGGTGAGACCCAGTACTTC.

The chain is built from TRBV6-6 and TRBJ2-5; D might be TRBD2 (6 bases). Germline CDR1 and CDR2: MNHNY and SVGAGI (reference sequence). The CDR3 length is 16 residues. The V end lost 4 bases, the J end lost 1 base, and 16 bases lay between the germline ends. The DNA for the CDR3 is TGTGCCAGCAGTTCTACCCAGGAGGGCCTCCAAGAGACCCAGTACTTC. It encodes CASSSTQEGLQETQYF.